This T cell receptor beta chain is from a study of metastatic and nonmetastatic thyroid tumors. TCRdb ran MiXCR on the PCR reads. The sample comprises more than 20,000 clones, roughly 13% of which are singletons, and approximately 24% rests with the top ten. This clone was detected many times. From germline, CDR1 is SGHAT and CDR2 FQNNGV. This CDR3 is 14 amino acids long. Trimming removed 0 bases from V and 3 bases from J, with 9 bases in between. The entire patient cohort was treatment-naive prior to thyroid surgery. The rearrangement joins TRBV11-2 to TRBJ2-7, with D unresolved. The specimen was blood. This receptor was taken from a female donor with papillary thyroid cancer or a benign thyroid nodule (not recorded which). Some clones in this sample may be carry-over from other donors' samples. CDR3: CASSLDPGRYEQYF. DNA of the CDR3: TGTGCCAGCAGCTTAGACCCGGGTCGCTACGAGCAGTACTTC.